The clone carrying this T cell receptor (beta chain) was seen at least ten times. Its antigen is as yet unknown. Pooled together were second doses at about 4 or about 12 weeks. This entry comes from a study of T cell responses to AZD1222 COVID-19 vaccine. Points from the study as a whole: The breadth and depth of Spike-specific TCRs increased once two AZD1222 doses had been given. Sampled repertoires all dated from after the peak T cell response.

The CDR3 sequence is 16 residues long. Clones were sequenced by immunoSEQ multiplex PCR, and TCRdb holds only the in-frame ones, with some missing. This table has fewer than 85,000 clones, approximately 83% appearing once. The sequencing here drew on peripheral blood, taken 28 days after the second AZD1222 dose. This receptor was identified in an adult who received the AZD1222 COVID-19 vaccine. This rearrangement joins TRBV21-1 to TRBJ2-7; the D call TRBD2 from the table was never checked on the DNA. TRBV21-1 constitutes a pseudogene. CDR3 bases: TGTGCCAGCAGCAAAGCTAATCCTCGTATCCGGTACGAGCAGTACTTC. Translation: CASSKANPRIRYEQYF.